This T cell receptor (beta chain) was sequenced in a study of cytomegalovirus exposure and HLA in healthy donors. The V gene end was trimmed by 7 bases and the J gene end by 4 bases; junction bases not matched to a gene: 7. The CDR3 runs to 15 residues. Germline V CDR1 and CDR2: SNHLY, FYNNEI. The PCR used 60 Vbeta and 13 Jbeta primers. Clones were sequenced by immunoSEQ multiplex PCR, and TCRdb holds only the in-frame ones, with some missing. The sample has some 92,000 clones, 75% to 85% seen once. This TCR came from a man aged 18-30 years in good health and CMV-seropositive. V and J are TRBV2 and TRBJ2-1; 10 positions agree with TRBD2. Input material: PBMCs. This CDR3 is CASILTSGAYNEQFF. CDR3 bases: TGTGCCAGCATCCTTACTAGCGGGGCGTACAATGAGCAGTTCTTC.